This note documents a single T cell receptor (beta chain) sequence. The sample originates from a study of blood T cell repertoires in COVID-19. Study as a whole: Some COVID-19 samples were acute and others convalescent; all came from the United States, Italy and Spain.

Germline assignment: CDR1 MNHNS and CDR2 SASEGT. The CDR3 extends over 14 amino acids. The trim removed 6 bases at V and 7 bases at J, leaving 5 bases unmatched. In the original processing: The assay estimated nucleated cells by amplifying reference gene primers. This table comes from immunoSEQ multiplex PCR, and its TCRdb copy is limited to in-frame clones, with some not included. That table supplies the V and J calls and clone size; D and trimming were determined from the DNA. The sample consists of a few hundred thousand clones, around four fifths of them appearing once. This clonotype originated in a man between 60 and 75 years old who had recovered from COVID-19. V is TRBV6-1 and J is TRBJ2-7; 14 positions match TRBD2. Material for sequencing was peripheral blood. The CDR3 protein is CASRGTSGSREQYF. The CDR3 DNA reads TGTGCCAGCAGGGGGACTAGCGGGAGTAGGGAGCAGTACTTC.